The present TCR beta chain was sequenced within a study of OX40 agonist ivuxolimab in advanced cancers. J gave up 2 bases and V 2 bases, and 4 bases lay outside the gene matches. Germline V gene sequence: CDR1 MNHEY, CDR2 SVGAGI. CDR3 length: 16 amino acids. Of note for this clone: Antigen: not known.

Libraries were prepared by immunoSEQ multiplex PCR; TCRdb keeps only in-frame clonotypes and omits some of them. The sample carries 70,000 to 95,000 clones, roughly 92% recorded once. The study, taken as a whole, reports: At 0.1 to 3.0 mg/kg, CD4+ and CD8+ blood T cells expanded clonally by week 6.

The sample in question was CD4+ or CD8+ T cells sorted from blood, obtained in a trial of the OX40 agonist ivuxolimab. The origin of this receptor is an adult with an advanced solid tumor such as melanoma, head and neck, liver or kidney cancer. The rearrangement links TRBV6-5 to TRBJ2-5; 11 bases match TRBD2. In DNA form, the CDR3 reads TGTGCCAGCAGTTACCCGGGACTAGCGGCACAAGAGACCCAGTACTTC. Translation: CASSYPGLAAQETQYF.